The text below deals with one TCR beta chain. The source of the sample is a study of T cell clones after liver transplantation. The repertoire was sequenced with immunoSEQ multiplex PCR; TCRdb's copy has only in-frame clones and lacks some. The sample carries roughly 55,000 clones, roughly 74% recorded once. The CDR3 totals 12 residues. Germline assignment: CDR1 MDHEN and CDR2 SYDVKM. With V trimmed by 8 bases and J by 8 bases, 9 bases remained unmatched. The genes are TRBV28 and TRBJ2-7; TRBD1 matches 7 bases. The source is a human patient who received a liver transplant. Some T cells may originate from the graft donor. Sequencing used CD4+ T cells from blood, obtained around 4.5 years after liver transplant. CDR3 region: CASRLRQGQQYF. The CDR3 DNA reads as TGTGCCAGCCGACTTAGACAGGGTCAGCAGTACTTC.